This passage covers 31 T cell receptor beta chains from one sample sequenced in a study of PD-1 blockade in classical Hodgkin lymphoma (dated by TCRdb to 2019 to 2021). Library method: the immunoSEQ multiplex PCR assay. TCRdb mirrors the immuneACCESS table, restricted to in-frame sequences. Some clones are absent from its copies; in checked studies, under half trace to an unresolved V gene, and the reason for the others is unknown. The sample table records around 60,000 clones; about 90% of these occur just once. Around 10% of the sample comes from the top ten. The intended sense of this specimen's time point label: cycle 4 day 1 (C4D1), after around six weeks of nivolumab. All trial patients had relapsed after autologous stem cell transplantation, with cohorts A, B and C differing in prior brentuximab vedotin exposure. This material consisted of peripheral blood mononuclear cells (PBMCs), taken before the fourth cycle of nivolumab. These receptors originate from a human donor with classical Hodgkin lymphoma.

V usage is TRBV5-1 and J usage is TRBJ2-1; TRBD2 aligns across 8 bases. V shed 0 bases and J 3 bases; nucleotides not matched to a gene: 5. This CDR3 region has 16 residues. Germline assignment: CDR1 SGHRS and CDR2 YFSETQ. The CDR3 region has the DNA TGCGCCAGCAGCTTGGGAAGCGGGGGTGTCTACAATGAGCAGTTCTTC. Its translation: CASSLGSGGVYNEQFF.

The chain recombines TRBV5-1 with TRBJ2-2; D is uncertain. The CDR3 runs 12 residues. V was clipped by 0 bases and J by 6 bases, with 3 bases between them. Germline CDR1 is SGHRS and CDR2 is YFSETQ. The CDR3 loop reads CASSLVAGELFF. Here the CDR3 DNA reads TGCGCCAGCAGCTTGGTCGCCGGGGAGCTGTTTTTT.

In its sample, this clone was seen once. The chain couples TRBV6-5 to TRBJ1-2; D gene uncertain. The CDR3 loop spans 14 amino acids. Germline CDR1 MNHEY, CDR2 SVGAGI. The V end lost 0 bases, the J end lost 5 bases, and 10 bases lay between the germline ends. CDR3 region: CASSYSSDGYGYTF. CDR3 in DNA: TGTGCCAGCAGTTACTCATCTGACGGGTATGGCTACACCTTC.

This chain uses TRBV7-2 with TRBJ2-3, with 10 bases aligning to TRBD2. The V and J ends lost 1 base and 6 bases, in that order; junction bases with no gene match: 7. Looked up from germline, CDR1 is SGHTA and CDR2 is FQGNSA. The CDR3 covers 16 residues. DNA of the CDR3: TGTGCCAGCAGCTTAGTACTAGCGGGGCCCAAGGATACGCAGTATTTT. Amino acid sequence: CASSLVLAGPKDTQYF.

The rearrangement uses TRBV2 and TRBJ2-3, with a tentative D call TRBD2 (5 bases). Germline V gives CDR1 SNHLY, CDR2 FYNNEI. The CDR3 runs 15 residues. Trimming pared 4 bases from V and 8 bases from J, leaving 19 bases between. CDR3 sequence: CASSVLAPNGGTQYF. CDR3 sequence (DNA): TGTGCCAGCAGTGTCTTAGCGCCCAATGGAGGTACGCAGTATTTT.

V gene TRBV19 combines with J gene TRBJ1-2, with TRBD1 matching over 8 bases. Germline V gene sequence: CDR1 LNHDA, CDR2 SQIVND (reference sequence). The CDR3 sequence is 15 residues long. V lost 6 bases and J lost 1; bases outside the gene matches: 7. The CDR3 reads CASRLGQGYNYGYTF. The CDR3 nucleotides are TGTGCCAGTAGACTAGGACAGGGATATAACTATGGCTACACCTTC.

This chain links TRBV9 with TRBJ1-6, with D possibly TRBD1 on 6 matching bases. The V end was cut by 4 bases, the J end by 9 bases, with 14 bases between. Per germline, CDR1 SGDLS and CDR2 YYNGEE. The CDR3 spans 14 residues. The DNA for the CDR3 is TGTGCCAGCAGCTCAACAGGGAGCGCTTCACCCCTCCACTTT. This gives the protein CASSSTGSASPLHF.

V and J are TRBV10-3 and TRBJ2-5; 12 bases agree with TRBD2. Germline lookup yields CDR1 ENHRY and CDR2 SYGVKD. Losses at the gene ends were 3 bases for V and 2 bases for J; bases not matched to a gene: 1. This CDR3 region has 15 residues. CDR3 nucleotides: TGTGCCATCAGTGACGGACTAGCGGGGCAAGAGACCCAGTACTTC. Residues: CAISDGLAGQETQYF.

The CDR3 region has the DNA TGTGCCAGCTTCCCCGATAGGGCAAACACTGAAGCTTTCTTT. It codes for CASFPDRANTEAFF. The chain uses TRBV6-1 and TRBJ1-1; no clear D gene. This CDR3 spans 14 amino acids. The V end was cut by 8 bases, the J end by 2 bases, with 15 bases between. Germline CDR1 reads MNHNS; CDR2 reads SASEGT.

This clone appeared a single time. The chain combines TRBV7-3 with TRBJ2-1, with D tentatively TRBD1 or TRBD2 (5 bases each). Per germline, CDR1 SGHTA and CDR2 FQGTGA. CDR3 size: 12 residues. Trimming removed 3 bases at V and 9 bases at J, with 9 bases between. CDR3 residues: CASSFPGGEQFF. Written as DNA, the CDR3 is TGTGCCAGCAGCTTCCCTGGGGGTGAGCAGTTCTTC.

This clone was counted once. The chain combines TRBV19 with TRBJ2-3; D is possibly TRBD2 (5 bases). V was shortened by 3 bases and J by 2 bases, with 9 bases between the two germline ends. The CDR3 extends over 14 amino acids. CDR1 is LNHDA and CDR2 is SQIVND in the germline V gene (reference sequence). As DNA, the CDR3 is TGTGCCAGTAGTATCGGGAAATTCACAGATACGCAGTATTTT. Translation gives CASSIGKFTDTQYF.

The chain is built from TRBV19 and TRBJ1-1; unclear D gene. The V gene lost 3 bases and the J gene lost 7 bases, with 12 bases spanning the gap. This CDR3 has 13 amino acids. Germline V gives CDR1 LNHDA, CDR2 SQIVND (reference sequence). CDR3 region: CASSIESNLEAFF. In nucleotides, the CDR3 is TGTGCCAGTAGTATCGAGAGCAACCTTGAAGCTTTCTTT.

The chain couples TRBV4-2 to TRBJ2-3; 7 bases fit TRBD1. The CDR3 has 16 amino acids. J was trimmed by 3 bases and V by 3 bases; bases with no gene match: 9. Germline V gene data show CDR1 as LGHNA and CDR2 as YNFKEQ. Written as DNA, the CDR3 is TGTGCCAGCAGCCACCCACAGGGGCAAGGGACAGATACGCAGTATTTT. It translates to CASSHPQGQGTDTQYF.

The chain links TRBV6-1 to TRBJ2-7; TRBD1 or TRBD2 may be the D gene (5 bases each). V was shortened by 4 bases and J by 3 bases, with 13 bases between the two germline ends. The length of the CDR3 is 14 residues. Per germline, CDR1 MNHNS and CDR2 SASEGT. The chain's CDR3 is CASSARTRDYEQYF. Here the CDR3 DNA reads TGTGCCAGCAGTGCCAGGACACGGGACTACGAGCAGTACTTC.

This clone was found a few times. The chain carries TRBV30 and TRBJ1-1; D remains unclear. Looked up from germline, CDR1 is GTSNPN and CDR2 is SVGIG (reference sequence). The CDR3 is 13 amino acids. Trimming left V 0 bases short and J 2 bases short, with 7 bases between. The CDR3 DNA follows: TGTGCCTGGAGTGTAACCCTAAACACTGAAGCTTTCTTT. Its translation: CAWSVTLNTEAFF.

This clone was detected once. The rearrangement joins TRBV25-1 to TRBJ2-7, with 8 bases identical to TRBD2. From germline, CDR1 is MGHDK and CDR2 SYGVNS. With 2 bases clipped from V and 0 bases from J, the junction kept 12 bases outside the gene matches. This CDR3 has 18 residues. The CDR3 DNA sequence: TGTGCCAGCAGTGAACCCCCGGGGGGGATCGGTAGCTCCTACGAGCAGTACTTC. Amino acid sequence: CASSEPPGGIGSSYEQYF.

The genes are TRBV5-4 and TRBJ2-3; D remains ambiguous. V was cut by 0 bases and J by 3 bases, with 11 bases left in between. Germline CDR1 is SGHNT and CDR2 is YYREEE (reference sequence). The CDR3 loop spans 15 amino acids. CDR3 sequence (DNA): TGTGCCAGCAGCTTGGGTCTGCTAAGGACAGATACGCAGTATTTT. Its protein is CASSLGLLRTDTQYF.

The chain carries TRBV5-1 and TRBJ2-6, with 7 bases aligning to TRBD1. CDR3 length: 15 amino acids. J lost 1 base, V lost 3 bases, and 1 base had no gene match. The germline V gene has CDR1 SGHRS and CDR2 YFSETQ. This CDR3 reads CASSSTGSGANVLTF. CDR3 coding DNA: TGCGCCAGCAGCTCGACAGGGTCTGGGGCCAACGTCCTGACTTTC. Combining the CDR3 with reference TRBV5-1 and TRBJ2-6 gives the whole variable domain KAGVTQTPRYLIKTRGQQVTLSCSPISGHRSVSWYQQTPGQGLQFLFEYFSETQRNKGNFPGRFSGRQFSNSRSEMNVSTLELGDSALYLCASSSTGSGANVLTFGAGSRLTVL.

The CDR3 is CAISEGTGPNYGYTF. The DNA of the CDR3 is TGTGCCATCAGTGAAGGGACAGGGCCTAACTATGGCTACACCTTC. The chain carries TRBV10-3 and TRBJ1-2; 9 bases map to TRBD1. In germline, CDR1 is ENHRY, CDR2 SYGVKD. V lost 3 bases and J lost 0; bases outside the gene matches: 2. The length of the CDR3 is 15 residues.

The genes are TRBV15 and TRBJ1-2; D is possibly TRBD1 (5 bases). Germline V lookup: CDR1 LNHNV, CDR2 YYDKDF (reference sequence). This CDR3 spans 14 amino acids. Trimming took off 3 bases at V and 7 bases at J, with 15 bases between the two ends. DNA for the CDR3: TGTGCCACCAGCAGCCGTTCCGGGGGAGTTGGCTACACCTTC. Translated, it gives CATSSRSGGVGYTF.

The rearrangement links TRBV12-5 to TRBJ2-3; D is unclear. V shed 3 bases and J shed 3 bases, with 10 bases lying between them. CDR1 LGHNT and CDR2 FRNRAP come from the germline V gene. The CDR3 has 14 amino acids. CDR3 sequence reads: CASGFRVLTDTQYF. The CDR3 DNA reads as TGTGCTAGTGGTTTTCGGGTTTTAACAGATACGCAGTATTTT. The entire variable domain, with the rest obtained from reference TRBV12-5 and TRBJ2-3, is as follows: DARVTQTPRHKVTEMGQEVTMRCQPILGHNTVFWYRQTMMQGLELLAYFRNRAPLDDSGMPKDRFSAEMPDATLATLKIQPSEPRDSAVYFCASGFRVLTDTQYFGPGTRLTVL.

This chain connects TRBV25-1 to TRBJ2-7; D is unresolved. The CDR3 length is 13 residues. The germline V gene encodes CDR1 MGHDK and CDR2 SYGVNS. The V end was cut by 4 bases, the J end by 3 bases, with 10 bases between. This CDR3 reads CASSVGLNYEQYF. CDR3 DNA: TGTGCCAGCAGTGTGGGGTTGAACTACGAGCAGTACTTC.

Concerning this clone: Relative to the germline gene, one junction end is altered; a read error may explain this. The rearrangement links TRBV7-7 to TRBJ2-1, with TRBD2 identical over 13 bases. CDR3 length: 15 amino acids. Germline-derived CDR1 and CDR2 are SSHAT and FNYEAQ (reference sequence). In DNA form, the CDR3 reads TGTGCTAGCAGCACGACTAGCGGGGGGTTAAATGAGCAGTTCTTC. This translates into CASSTTSGGLNEQFF.

This clone has a single count. The chain joins TRBV10-3 to TRBJ2-1; tentatively, D is TRBD1 or TRBD2 (6 bases each). The CDR3 sequence is 13 residues long. The V gene lost 10 bases and the J gene lost 5 bases, with 15 bases spanning the gap. CDR1 and CDR2 from the germline V gene are ENHRY and SYGVKD. The CDR3 DNA reads TGTGCCACCGCGGGACACCTAAACAATGAGCAGTTCTTC. Its protein product is CATAGHLNNEQFF.

This rearrangement joins TRBV4-1 to TRBJ1-2; D not certain. CDR1 and CDR2 (germline): MGHRA, YSYEKL. The length of the CDR3 is 13 residues. Trimming took off 1 base at V and 7 bases at J, with 10 bases between the two ends. The CDR3 protein is CASSQVGYSGYTF. As DNA, the CDR3 is TGCGCCAGCAGCCAAGTGGGGTATAGTGGCTACACCTTC.

The chain employs TRBV6-1 and TRBJ2-3; tentatively, D is TRBD2 (5 bases). CDR3 length: 14 amino acids. V dropped 7 bases and J dropped 0 bases, with 11 bases sitting between them. Germline V CDR1 and CDR2: MNHNS, SASEGT. CDR3 nucleotide sequence: TGTGCCAGCAATGGACTTACTAGCACAGATACGCAGTATTTT. This translates into CASNGLTSTDTQYF.

About this clone: Relative to the germline gene, one junction end is altered; a read error may explain this. The chain carries TRBV2 and TRBJ2-7; D perhaps matches TRBD1 (6 bases). CDR1 is SNHLY and CDR2 is FYNNEI in the germline V gene. The length of the CDR3 is 11 residues. Here the CDR3 DNA reads TGTGCCAGCAGTGACAGGGGAGTTGCAAACTTC. It yields the protein CASSDRGVANF.

The chain employs TRBV5-4 and TRBJ2-3, with D unclear. This CDR3 spans 12 amino acids. V gave up 4 bases and J gave up 3 bases, with 6 bases separating them. Germline V CDR1 and CDR2: SGHNT, YYREEE (reference sequence). The CDR3, as DNA: TGTGCCAGCAGCCTCTATACAGATACGCAGTATTTT. Translating it yields CASSLYTDTQYF. Based on the CDR3 plus reference TRBV5-4 and TRBJ2-3, the full variable domain is ETGVTQSPTHLIKTRGQQVTLRCSSQSGHNTVSWYQQALGQGPQFIFQYYREEENGRGNFPPRFSGLQFPNYSSELNVNALELDDSALYLCASSLYTDTQYFGPGTRLTVL.

The chain is built from TRBV7-6 and TRBJ2-3, with D uncertain. Deletions cut 4 bases from V and 3 bases from J, with 5 bases between. There are 12 residues in the CDR3. CDR1 SGHVS and CDR2 FNYEAQ come from the germline V gene. CDR3 protein: CASSSLTDTQYF. In DNA, the CDR3 is TGTGCCAGCAGCTCCTTAACAGATACGCAGTATTTT.

The rearrangement joins TRBV6-1 to TRBJ1-5, with 7 nucleotides matching TRBD1. The CDR3 sequence is 14 residues long. The germline gives CDR1 MNHNS, CDR2 SASEGT. The V segment lost 6 bases and the J segment 5 bases; nucleotides outside the gene matches: 7. The CDR3 nucleotides are TGTGCCAGCAGAGGGGGACAGCAGGATCAGCCCCAGCATTTT. This gives the protein CASRGGQQDQPQHF.

The rearrangement joins TRBV10-3 to TRBJ1-2, with D possibly TRBD1 on 5 matching bases. The CDR3 loop spans 12 amino acids. Per the germline V gene, CDR1 is ENHRY and CDR2 is SYGVKD. The germline V and J ends were trimmed by 4 bases and 3 bases, with 6 bases remaining between them. CDR3 residues: CAISGRDYGYTF. CDR3 DNA: TGTGCCATCAGTGGCAGGGACTATGGCTACACCTTC.